The clone carrying this TCR beta chain was observed a single time. The antigen remains unidentified. The data are from a study of cytomegalovirus exposure and HLA in healthy donors. On the study more broadly: Most donors, 80% to 90% of 350 to 450 genotyped, fell in the Caucasian-associated ancestry cluster.

It was with 60 Vbeta and 13 Jbeta primers that the PCR ran. Clones were sequenced by immunoSEQ multiplex PCR, and TCRdb holds only the in-frame ones, with some missing. The sample holds hundreds of thousands of clones, around four fifths seen once. V lost 5 bases and J 4 bases, leaving 15 bases between the germline ends. The CDR3 totals 14 residues. Germline loops: CDR1 SGHRS, CDR2 YFSETQ. Healthy individuals who donated bone marrow served as the donors. Whole-study results and caveats: At a 0.05 false discovery rate, a later analysis found approximately 17,000 TCR beta sequences to be associated with HLA alleles. In an earlier analysis, productive rearrangement rates for most beta V segments clustered near 87% or 30%.

This rearrangement joins TRBV5-1 to TRBJ1-1; D gene uncertain. The sequence was collected from a boy between 2 and 15 years old in good health and CMV-seronegative. Sample: PBMCs. The CDR3 DNA reads TGCGCCAGCAGAATAGGGAGAGAGGTCACTGAAGCTTTCTTT. Amino acids: CASRIGREVTEAFF.